The present T cell receptor (beta chain) was sequenced within a study of response to subunit inactivated influenza vaccine. Study-wide findings and caveats: The authors proposed limited new T cell recruitment per seasonal influenza vaccination.

TCRdb called the RT-PCR reads again in MiXCR, with one record for every CDR3 protein. Of about 500,000 distinct CDR3 sequences listed, 16% were seen once; the top ten hold 3% to 3.5%. Germline V gene data show CDR1 as LGHDT and CDR2 as YNNKEL (reference sequence). V lost 3 bases, J lost 9 bases, and 10 bases stayed unmatched. The CDR3 runs 16 residues. With regard to this clonotype: Its antigen is unidentified.

Source: CD4+ T cells sorted from PBMCs, taken around 25 months after vaccination. The genes are TRBV3-1 and TRBJ1-6; TRBD1 aligns across 8 bases. The clonotype comes from a man aged 50 to 69 who received an inactivated influenza vaccine. CDR3 DNA: TGTGCCAGCAGCCAGGGCCCTCGACAGGGGACTTCACCCCTCCACTTT. This encodes CASSQGPRQGTSPLHF.